These 22 T cell receptor beta chains originate from one sample sequenced in a study of blood T cell repertoires in COVID-19 (dated by TCRdb to 2018 to 2020). To prepare the library, the immunoSEQ multiplex PCR assay was applied. TCRdb carries this immuneACCESS record with in-frame sequences only. Its versions omit some clonotypes, under half of them owing to an unresolved V gene in the studies checked, with the rest unexplained. This sample comprises 140,000 to 150,000 clones, nearly 90% of them detected only once. Approximately 2% of the sample rests with the top ten. The specimen was peripheral blood. The receptor set was obtained from a man between 65 and 85 years old with acute or convalescent COVID-19.

This chain connects TRBV19 to TRBJ1-4; 7 bases align to TRBD1. The length of the CDR3 is 15 residues. Losses at the gene ends were 6 bases for V and 1 base for J; bases not matched to a gene: 5. Germline-derived CDR1 and CDR2 are LNHDA and SQIVND (reference sequence). For the CDR3, the DNA is TGTGCCAGTAGCCAGGGGGTGGTAACTAATGAAAAACTGTTTTTT. It yields the protein CASSQGVVTNEKLFF. The full variable domain, completed using reference TRBV19 and TRBJ1-4, is DGGITQSPKYLFRKEGQNVTLSCEQNLNHDAMYWYRQDPGQGLRLIYYSQIVNDFQKGDIAEGYSVSREKKESFPLTVTSAQKNPTAFYLCASSQGVVTNEKLFFGSGTQLSVL.

This clone was recorded once. V usage is TRBV30 and J usage is TRBJ2-3, with 12 nucleotides matching TRBD2. The CDR3 is 17 amino acids. Germline CDR1 and CDR2: GTSNPN and SVGIG (reference sequence). V was pared by 1 base and J by 1 base, with 6 bases of the junction left unmatched. The DNA of the CDR3 is TGTGCCTGGAGTGGACTAGCGGGAGAGGGTGGCACAGATACGCAGTATTTT. Protein sequence: CAWSGLAGEGGTDTQYF.

V gene TRBV29-1 combines with J gene TRBJ1-2; weak D call: TRBD1 (5 bases). This CDR3 is built from 12 residues. V lost 4 bases and J lost 4, with 10 bases in between. Per the germline V gene, CDR1 is SQVTM and CDR2 is ANQGSEA. The CDR3 DNA follows: TGCAGCGTTGCTGGGACTGCCTATGGCTACACCTTC. Protein product: CSVAGTAYGYTF.

This rearrangement joins TRBV5-1 to TRBJ1-1; 7 bases match TRBD1. The V segment lost 1 base and the J segment 1 base; nucleotides outside the gene matches: 4. Per germline, CDR1 SGHRS and CDR2 YFSETQ. The CDR3 has 15 amino acids. The CDR3 spells CASSLIRGRNTEAFF. The CDR3 bases are TGCGCCAGCAGCTTGATCAGGGGGAGGAACACTGAAGCTTTCTTT.

The chain has TRBV11-2 and TRBJ2-2, with D unresolved. V was shortened by 3 bases and J by 2 bases, with 4 bases between the two germline ends. The CDR3 loop spans 13 amino acids. Per the germline V gene, CDR1 is SGHAT and CDR2 is FQNNGV. The CDR3 here is CASSFSNTGELFF. CDR3 bases: TGTGCCAGCAGCTTCTCCAACACCGGGGAGCTGTTTTTT. The full variable domain, rest sourced from reference TRBV11-2 and TRBJ2-2, is EAGVAQSPRYKIIEKRQSVAFWCNPISGHATLYWYQQILGQGPKLLIQFQNNGVVDDSQLPKDRFSAERLKGVDSTLKIQPAKLEDSAVYLCASSFSNTGELFFGEGSRLTVL.

The gene calls are TRBV29-1 and TRBJ2-3, with D possibly being TRBD1 (6 bases). Trimming cost V 6 bases and J 2 bases, with 12 bases left between them. CDR1 and CDR2 from the germline V gene are SQVTM and ANQGSEA. The CDR3 loop spans 13 amino acids. DNA of the CDR3: TGCAGCGTCGACAGGACAGTCACAGATACGCAGTATTTT. Translated, it gives CSVDRTVTDTQYF.

In regard to this clone: The sample carries other DNA sequences with the same CDR3. The V call is TRBV29-1, the J call TRBJ1-1, with D unresolved. Germline V lookup: CDR1 SQVTM, CDR2 ANQGSEA. V was pared by 3 bases and J by 6 bases, with 8 bases between. The CDR3 spans 11 residues. This CDR3 is CSVDRGSEAFF. The CDR3 DNA sequence: TGCAGCGTTGATCGAGGGTCTGAAGCTTTCTTT.

The chain has TRBV11-2 and TRBJ1-2; no firm D call. This CDR3 region has 14 residues. CDR1 SGHAT and CDR2 FQNNGV come from the germline V gene. V was cut by 0 bases and J by 3 bases, with 8 bases left in between. The CDR3 reads CASSLEHRDYGYTF. DNA of the CDR3: TGTGCCAGCAGCTTAGAGCACCGGGACTATGGCTACACCTTC.

V gene TRBV19 combines with J gene TRBJ2-1; maybe TRBD1 (5 bases). The CDR3 spans 13 residues. Germline-derived CDR1 and CDR2 are LNHDA and SQIVND (reference sequence). V lost 1 base, J lost 5 bases, and 6 bases lay in between. Here the CDR3 reads CASSIGQNNEQFF. In nucleotides, the CDR3 is TGTGCCAGTAGTATAGGACAGAACAATGAGCAGTTCTTC.

J is TRBJ1-4 and V is TRBV19; 8 bases align to TRBD1. The CDR3 covers 15 residues. Germline-derived CDR1 and CDR2 are LNHDA and SQIVND (reference sequence). Trimming took 1 base from V and 8 from J; bases not matched to a gene: 6. This chain's CDR3 is CASSIGQGSGEKLFF. The CDR3 DNA follows: TGTGCCAGTAGTATAGGACAGGGGAGCGGAGAAAAACTGTTTTTT.

The gene calls are TRBV6-5 and TRBJ1-4; D gene ambiguous. The V end lost 5 bases, the J end lost 0 bases, and 10 bases lay between the germline ends. This CDR3 is built from 15 residues. The germline V gene encodes CDR1 MNHEY and CDR2 SVGAGI. CDR3 sequence (DNA): TGTGCCAGCAGTCAGGTGGGAGCAACTAATGAAAAACTGTTTTTT. Amino acids: CASSQVGATNEKLFF.

This clone was counted a single time. The chain has TRBV27 and TRBJ2-7; the match to TRBD1 covers 7 bases. CDR1 MNHEY and CDR2 SMNVEV come from the germline V gene (reference sequence). The V and J ends lost 6 bases and 6 bases, in that order; junction bases with no gene match: 14. There are 15 residues in the CDR3. CDR3 nucleotides: TGTGCCAGCAGCCCAACCACCGGGACAGACCGCGAGCAGTACTTC. Translated: CASSPTTGTDREQYF.

CDR3 sequence reads: CAISQGAVGELFF. In DNA, the CDR3 is TGTGCCATCAGCCAGGGGGCCGTTGGGGAGCTGTTTTTT. The J gene is TRBJ2-2, the V gene TRBV10-3; 8 bases match TRBD1. The length of the CDR3 is 13 residues. CDR1 and CDR2 (germline): ENHRY, SYGVKD. The trim removed 6 bases at V and 8 bases at J, leaving 5 bases unmatched.

The chain links TRBV19 to TRBJ1-6; 7 bases align to TRBD1. CDR3 length: 14 amino acids. Germline V gives CDR1 LNHDA, CDR2 SQIVND (reference sequence). The trim removed 7 bases at V and 7 bases at J, leaving 7 bases unmatched. This CDR3 is CASKPDRRNSPLHF. In nucleotides, the CDR3 is TGTGCCAGTAAACCGGACAGGAGGAATTCACCCCTCCACTTT. Supplemented by reference TRBV19 and TRBJ1-6, the full variable domain reads DGGITQSPKYLFRKEGQNVTLSCEQNLNHDAMYWYRQDPGQGLRLIYYSQIVNDFQKGDIAEGYSVSREKKESFPLTVTSAQKNPTAFYLCASKPDRRNSPLHFGNGTRLTVT.

The chain uses TRBV5-4 and TRBJ2-5; TRBD2 might be the D (5 bases). Trimming took off 0 bases at V and 7 bases at J, with 10 bases between the two ends. CDR3 length equals 13 residues. From germline, CDR1 is SGHNT and CDR2 YYREEE (reference sequence). The CDR3 DNA sequence: TGTGCCAGCAGCTTGGGGTTTGAGGGGACCCAGTACTTC. Amino acids: CASSLGFEGTQYF. The full variable domain, completed using reference TRBV5-4 and TRBJ2-5, is ETGVTQSPTHLIKTRGQQVTLRCSSQSGHNTVSWYQQALGQGPQFIFQYYREEENGRGNFPPRFSGLQFPNYSSELNVNALELDDSALYLCASSLGFEGTQYFGPGTRLLVL.

This clone has a single count. The chain has TRBV6-5 and TRBJ1-1, with D uncertain. Germline V lookup: CDR1 MNHEY, CDR2 SVGAGI. V shed 6 bases and J shed 7 bases, with 18 bases lying between them. The CDR3 totals 14 residues. CDR3 DNA: TGTGCCAGCAGCACCTCCAAGCGGTCCGTTGAAGCTTTCTTT. This gives the protein CASSTSKRSVEAFF.

This sequence joins TRBV2 and TRBJ1-1; D unresolved. Germline V gene data show CDR1 as SNHLY and CDR2 as FYNNEI. This CDR3 region has 14 residues. V was trimmed by 4 bases and J by 0 bases, leaving 9 bases between them. The CDR3 region is CASSGWRLNTEAFF. In DNA form, the CDR3 reads TGTGCCAGCAGTGGATGGAGGTTGAACACTGAAGCTTTCTTT.

The chain links TRBV7-9 to TRBJ1-3; tentative D call: TRBD1 (6 bases). Germline V gene sequence: CDR1 SEHNR, CDR2 FQNEAQ (reference sequence). The CDR3 has 16 amino acids. With 6 bases removed from V and 0 bases from J, the gap between germline ends came to 15 bases. DNA for the CDR3: TGTGCCAGCAGACCCCTGGGGGCGTCCTCTGGAAACACCATATATTTT. It translates to CASRPLGASSGNTIYF.

The rearrangement joins TRBV24-1 to TRBJ2-5; TRBD1 is a possible D gene (5 bases). The V and J ends lost 3 bases and 5 bases respectively, with 12 bases between them. The germline gives CDR1 KGHDR, CDR2 SFDVKD. The CDR3 is 14 amino acids. The CDR3 nucleotides read TGTGCCACCAGTGATCCCAGGGTAGGGGAGACCCAGTACTTC. This codes for CATSDPRVGETQYF.

On this clone itself: A read error may account for a junction end that differs from germline. The V gene is TRBV30, the J gene TRBJ2-1; 14 bases are shared with TRBD2. The CDR3 runs 13 residues. Germline V gives CDR1 GTSNPN, CDR2 SVGIG (reference sequence). CDR3 region: CVWGLAGAHEQFF. In nucleotides, the CDR3 is TGTGTCTGGGGACTAGCGGGGGCCCATGAGCAGTTCTTC.

The J gene is TRBJ2-5, the V gene TRBV4-1; TRBD1 might be the D (8 bases). The CDR3 totals 18 residues. Trimming shortened V by 1 base and J by 2 bases, and 20 bases separated the two germline ends. The germline V gene has CDR1 MGHRA and CDR2 YSYEKL. The CDR3 DNA follows: TGCGCCAGCAGCCAAGGCCCCACAGGGGGGGGCGGTCAAGAGACCCAGTACTTC. Translation gives CASSQGPTGGGGQETQYF.

This chain joins TRBV20-1 and TRBJ2-3; 13 nucleotides line up with TRBD2. This CDR3 is 15 amino acids long. Trimming took 3 bases from V and 4 from J; bases not matched to a gene: 4. Germline V gene data show CDR1 as DFQATT and CDR2 as SNEGSKA (reference sequence). In DNA, the CDR3 is TGCAGTGCTAGTGGACTAGCGGGAGTCTCAGATACGCAGTATTTT. Translating gives CSASGLAGVSDTQYF.